Listed here is a single TCR beta chain. V shed 6 bases and J shed 1 base, with 9 bases lying between them. The CDR3 runs 13 residues. Germline-derived CDR1 and CDR2 are SNHLY and FYNNEI. The data were taken from a study of blood T cell repertoires in COVID-19. Using immunoSEQ multiplex PCR, the repertoire was profiled, and TCRdb retains in-frame clones only, with some absent. The profile shows fewer than 250,000 clones, less than 90% of them singletons. Sequencing was done on a sample of peripheral blood. This sequence joins TRBV2 and TRBJ2-5; D might be TRBD1 (5 bases). The TCR originated in a man aged 35 to 55 with acute or convalescent COVID-19. The CDR3 bases are TGTGCCAGCAGCTCCCAGGGCCAAGAGACCCAGTACTTC. The encoded protein is CASSSQGQETQYF.